The present T cell receptor beta chain was sequenced within a study of T cells in Graves' hyperthyroidism and ophthalmopathy (dated by TCRdb to about 2019). With respect to the entire study: To identify TCR V-J signatures that set the groups apart, the researchers used a discovery cohort of 90 to 100 patients, made up of about 44 with Graves' ophthalmopathy and 57 with stable Graves' hyperthyroidism. Prospective prediction of ophthalmopathy was tested in an independent validation cohort of under 20 hyperthyroidism patients and some 17 patients who later progressed to ophthalmopathy. For training and testing, the roughly 97 patients in the discovery cohort were randomly divided in a 7:3 ratio. In six Graves' hyperthyroidism patients, the study also compared T-cell repertoires from thyroid tissue with T-cell repertoires from blood. After blood sampling, hyperthyroidism patients were treated with methimazole at a starting dose of 30 mg daily, and ophthalmopathy patients were treated with high-dose intravenous methylprednisolone. The paper describes TCR Vbeta CDR3 sequencing of about 140 peripheral blood samples, made up of roughly 40 ophthalmopathy patients, roughly 80 hyperthyroidism patients and roughly 17 progressor patients.

This clonotype was found many times. Which antigen it targets is not known. One base away there is no much larger clone; base qualities are not given. CDR1 and CDR2 are read off the germline V gene (reference sequence) as LNHNV and YYDKDF. The germline ends are 12 bases apart after V is trimmed by 3 bases and J by 1 base. Counted from cysteine to phenylalanine, this CDR3 has 15 amino acids. The sequence is cut down to CDR3 DNA, 45 bases in frame from base 1. The TCR beta CDR3 regions were amplified from RNA transcripts. The TCR CDR3 was subjected to a first round of RT-PCR using the HTBI primer set and the Qiagen OneStep RT-PCR kit. A second multiplex PCR round built the libraries, followed by size selection and purification. Sequencing of the libraries was done on an Illumina HiSeq2000 using paired-end 100 bp reads. On the study's bioinformatics: SOAPnuke was used to process the raw data, removing reads that contained adapters or uncalled bases, had a mean Phred below 15, or lacked an exact match to the constant primer or identifier. COPE v1.2.5 was used to merge the high-quality paired reads, and each unique nucleotide sequence was defined as a clonotype. Clonotypes were aligned to IMGT TRBV, TRBD and TRBJ reference segments using MiTCR v1.1. The analysis was restricted to V-J combinations with a frequency above 0.0001, which together covered just over 99% of the repertoires. A TCS score was defined as the ratio between F50 (clonal expansion) and ExV (chaos), using BLOSUM62-based TCRdist between CDR3 peptides within each V-J. Welch's t-statistics and random forest reduced 514 V-J features to 10 to 15, which were used in a naive Bayes classifier (R e1071). The public reads were run again by TCRdb, first through fastp at Q25 and then through MiXCR, and only productive beta chains were kept. Here each entry gathers all rows of one CDR3 protein and keeps the most common genes and DNA. TCRdb's processing, not the authors', yielded these V and J calls. This sample is represented by 600,000 or so distinct CDR3 sequences; about 43% of them were singletons. 8.2% of the sample lies in the top ten.

A patient counted as having stable Graves' hyperthyroidism if no progression to ophthalmopathy occurred over 18 months of follow-up. The hyperthyroidism patients were between 18 and 65 years old and newly diagnosed, with a disease duration of less than 2 months. Exclusion was applied to patients with uncontrolled infections, other autoimmune diseases, pregnancy or lactation. Clinical symptoms, serum thyroxine and TRAb, thyroid ultrasound, and orbital computed tomography formed the basis for the diagnoses. Total RNA was extracted with Trizol reagent, and quality was checked on an Agilent 2100 Bioanalyzer. What the authors observed across the whole study: Ophthalmopathy was separated from stable hyperthyroidism by a 13 V-J signature model, with about 88% sensitivity and approximately 81% specificity obtained in cross-validation and 80%/75% obtained in testing. Sample size was not statistically predetermined, and investigators were not blinded to group allocation. In validation, progression to ophthalmopathy was predicted by the model with 70.59% sensitivity and around 76% specificity, a median of about 6.8 months before onset. Blood samples also contained most of the expanded thyroid clonotypes (frequency above 0.001), which suggests that blood repertoires may reflect thyroid immune responses.

Sequencing input: peripheral blood or thyroid tissue (not recorded which). The receptor's source is a woman aged 18 to 35 with Graves' hyperthyroidism. Donor details come from another sample of the same person, matched by shared clones. This sequence uses TRBV15 and TRBJ1-1; the D segment cannot be called with confidence. CDR3 region: CATSRPTGSNTEAFF. The bases are TGTGCCACCAGCAGGCCGACTGGATCGAACACTGAAGCTTTCTTT.